Listed here is a single T cell receptor beta chain. CDR3 length: 14 residues. The V gene's germline CDR1 is MNHEY and CDR2 SMNVEV (reference sequence). V lost 2 bases and J lost 4, with 11 bases in between. These data are taken from a study of CD8 T cells in Susac syndrome. About 0.45 to 1 ug RNA was reverse transcribed with random hexamers. TCRdb analysed the immunoSEQ multiplex PCR reads with MiXCR anew, one entry per CDR3 protein. The sample consists of about 140,000 distinct CDR3 sequences, approximately 95% of them appearing once. V is TRBV27 and J is TRBJ2-5; D not resolved. The material sequenced was CD4+ T cells from PBMCs. The origin of this receptor is a human donor with Susac syndrome. Here the CDR3 reads CASSLNRWGETQYF. Written as DNA, the CDR3 is TGTGCCAGCAGTTTAAATAGGTGGGGAGAGACCCAGTACTTC.